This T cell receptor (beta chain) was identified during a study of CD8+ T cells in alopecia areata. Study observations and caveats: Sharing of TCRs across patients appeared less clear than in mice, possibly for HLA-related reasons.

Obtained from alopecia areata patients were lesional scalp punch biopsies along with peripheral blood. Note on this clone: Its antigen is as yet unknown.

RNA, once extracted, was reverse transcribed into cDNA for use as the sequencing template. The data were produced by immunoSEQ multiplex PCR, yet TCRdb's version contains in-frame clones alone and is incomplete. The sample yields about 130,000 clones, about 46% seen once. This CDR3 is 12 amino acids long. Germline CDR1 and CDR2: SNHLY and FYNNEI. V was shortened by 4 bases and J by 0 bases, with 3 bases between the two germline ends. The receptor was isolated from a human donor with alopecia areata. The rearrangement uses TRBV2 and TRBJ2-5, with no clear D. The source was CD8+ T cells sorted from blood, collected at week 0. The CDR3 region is CASSGNQETQYF. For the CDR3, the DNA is TGTGCCAGCAGTGGAAACCAAGAGACCCAGTACTTC.